This TCR beta chain was recovered during a study of CD8 T cells in ankylosing spondylitis. Study-wide results and limits: Disease-linked clones had a CD8+ phenotype and relatively low frequency in peripheral blood. In ankylosing spondylitis blood, a motif of roughly 8 highly homologous TCR beta variants appeared characteristic. Reportedly, disease-linked clones are significantly enriched in ankylosing spondylitis patients' matched synovial fluid.

Quantitative molecular-barcoded 5'-RACE generated the TCR beta libraries. TCRdb independently ran MiXCR on the 5' RACE reads; one entry per CDR3 protein. Among 200,000 to 250,000 distinct CDR3 sequences listed, around 25% were seen once. With V trimmed by 7 bases and J by 4 bases, 3 bases remained unmatched. This CDR3 has 13 residues. CDR1 is SQVTM, CDR2 ANQGSEA, per germline. A note on this clonotype: Its antigen is not identified.

This sequence joins TRBV29-1 and TRBJ2-7; 14 bases are a match to TRBD2. This TCR derives from a male donor with ankylosing spondylitis or in good health (not recorded which). The sequenced sample was blood, either unsorted or a sorted T cell fraction (not recorded which). The CDR3 sequence is CSARTSGRYEQYF. In DNA form, the CDR3 reads TGCAGCGCCAGGACTAGCGGGAGGTACGAGCAGTACTTC.